This entry concerns a single TCR beta chain. The germline CDR1 and CDR2 sequences are SGHNT and YYREEE (reference sequence). V lost 4 bases and J lost 5, with 13 bases in between. This CDR3 region has 14 residues. This entry comes from a study of blood T cell repertoires in COVID-19. Study information: The United States, Italy and Spain provided the acute and convalescent COVID-19 samples. Sources were T cells, B-cell-depleted T cells, or PBMCs; the material itself was cDNA or gDNA.

Under the authors' procedure: The assay estimated nucleated cells by amplifying reference gene primers. The protocol was immunoSEQ multiplex PCR, while the TCRdb copy is restricted to in-frame clones and leaves out a portion. V, J and clone size reflect that table, while D and trimming were determined from the DNA. The sample lists around 200,000 clones, about 86% occurring once. The receptor's source is a man aged 30-40 years with active or convalescent COVID-19. This chain joins TRBV5-4 and TRBJ2-4, with a tentative D call TRBD2 (5 bases). Sequencing was performed on peripheral blood. The CDR3, as DNA: TGTGCCAGCAGCCCGAGGGCAATGGAAAACATTCAGTACTTC. This translates into CASSPRAMENIQYF. Together with reference TRBV5-4 and TRBJ2-4, the CDR3 gives the full variable domain: ETGVTQSPTHLIKTRGQQVTLRCSSQSGHNTVSWYQQALGQGPQFIFQYYREEENGRGNFPPRFSGLQFPNYSSELNVNALELDDSALYLCASSPRAMENIQYFGAGTRLSVL.